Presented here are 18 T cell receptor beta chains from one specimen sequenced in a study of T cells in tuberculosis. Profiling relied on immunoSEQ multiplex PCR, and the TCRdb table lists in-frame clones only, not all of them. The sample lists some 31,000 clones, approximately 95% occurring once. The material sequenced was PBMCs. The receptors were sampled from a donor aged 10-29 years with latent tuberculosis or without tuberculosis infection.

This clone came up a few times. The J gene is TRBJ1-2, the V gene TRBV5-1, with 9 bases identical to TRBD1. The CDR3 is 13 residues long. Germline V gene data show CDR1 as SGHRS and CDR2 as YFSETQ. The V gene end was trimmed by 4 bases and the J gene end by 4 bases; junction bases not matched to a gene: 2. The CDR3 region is CASSADRGYGYTF. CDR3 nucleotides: TGCGCCAGCAGCGCGGACAGGGGCTATGGCTACACCTTC. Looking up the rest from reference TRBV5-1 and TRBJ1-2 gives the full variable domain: KAGVTQTPRYLIKTRGQQVTLSCSPISGHRSVSWYQQTPGQGLQFLFEYFSETQRNKGNFPGRFSGRQFSNSRSEMNVSTLELGDSALYLCASSADRGYGYTFGSGTRLTVV.

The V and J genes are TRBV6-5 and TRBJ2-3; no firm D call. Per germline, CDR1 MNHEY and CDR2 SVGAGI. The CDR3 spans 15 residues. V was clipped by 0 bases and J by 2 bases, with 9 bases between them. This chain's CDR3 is CASSYSTSHTDTQYF. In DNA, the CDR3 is TGTGCCAGCAGTTACTCGACTTCCCACACAGATACGCAGTATTTT.

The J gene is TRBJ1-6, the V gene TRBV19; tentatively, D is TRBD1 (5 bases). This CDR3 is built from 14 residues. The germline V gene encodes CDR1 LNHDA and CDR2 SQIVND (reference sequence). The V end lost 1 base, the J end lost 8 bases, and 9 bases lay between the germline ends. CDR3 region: CASSIGQLYSPLHF. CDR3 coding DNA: TGTGCCAGTAGTATAGGACAGCTATATTCACCCCTCCACTTT.

CDR3 in amino acids: CASSVDRVLGNTIYF. The CDR3 region has the DNA TGTGCCAGCAGCGTAGATCGGGTACTCGGAAACACCATATATTTT. The chain recombines TRBV9 with TRBJ1-3; D unclear. Germline V CDR1 and CDR2: SGDLS, YYNGEE. The CDR3 is 15 amino acids. Trimming cost V 0 bases and J 4 bases, with 11 bases left between them.

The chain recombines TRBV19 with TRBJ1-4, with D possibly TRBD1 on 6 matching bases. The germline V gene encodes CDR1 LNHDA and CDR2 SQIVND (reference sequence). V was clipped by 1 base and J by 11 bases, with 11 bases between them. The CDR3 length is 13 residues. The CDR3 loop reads CASSIGRDTKLFF. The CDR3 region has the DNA TGTGCCAGTAGTATAGGTCGGGACACCAAACTGTTTTTT. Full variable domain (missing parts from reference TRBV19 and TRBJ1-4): DGGITQSPKYLFRKEGQNVTLSCEQNLNHDAMYWYRQDPGQGLRLIYYSQIVNDFQKGDIAEGYSVSREKKESFPLTVTSAQKNPTAFYLCASSIGRDTKLFFGSGTQLSVL.

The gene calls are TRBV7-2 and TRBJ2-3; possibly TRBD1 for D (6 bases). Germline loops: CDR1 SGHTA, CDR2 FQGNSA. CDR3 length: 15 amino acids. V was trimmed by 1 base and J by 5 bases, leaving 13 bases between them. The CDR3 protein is CASSLGQGQGDTQYF. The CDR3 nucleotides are TGTGCCAGCAGCTTAGGTCAGGGGCAGGGAGATACGCAGTATTTT.

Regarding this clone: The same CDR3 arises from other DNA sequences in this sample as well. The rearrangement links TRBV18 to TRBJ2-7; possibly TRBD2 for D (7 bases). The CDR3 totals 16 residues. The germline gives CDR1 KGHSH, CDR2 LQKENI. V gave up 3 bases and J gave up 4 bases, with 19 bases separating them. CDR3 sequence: CASSPLEGGPSYEQYF. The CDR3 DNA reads TGTGCCAGCTCACCTTTGGAGGGGGGGCCCTCGTACGAGCAGTACTTC.

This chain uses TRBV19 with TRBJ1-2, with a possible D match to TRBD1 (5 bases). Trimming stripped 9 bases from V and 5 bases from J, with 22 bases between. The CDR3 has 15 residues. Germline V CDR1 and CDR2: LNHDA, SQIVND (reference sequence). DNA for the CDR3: TGTGCCAGCCGCCCCAGAATACAGGAATTTTATGGCTACACCTTC. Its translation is CASRPRIQEFYGYTF.

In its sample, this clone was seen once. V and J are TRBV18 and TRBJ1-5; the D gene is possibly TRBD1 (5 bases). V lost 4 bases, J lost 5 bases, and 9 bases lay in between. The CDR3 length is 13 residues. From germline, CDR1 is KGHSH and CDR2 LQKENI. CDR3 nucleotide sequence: TGTGCCAGCTCACGGGCGGGGGATCAGCCCCAGCATTTT. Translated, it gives CASSRAGDQPQHF.

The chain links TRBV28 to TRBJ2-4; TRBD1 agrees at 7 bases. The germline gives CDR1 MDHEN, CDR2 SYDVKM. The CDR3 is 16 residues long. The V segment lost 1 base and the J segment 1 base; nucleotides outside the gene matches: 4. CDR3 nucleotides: TGTGCCAGCAGTTTATTTGAGACAGGGGCCAAAAACATTCAGTACTTC. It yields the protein CASSLFETGAKNIQYF.

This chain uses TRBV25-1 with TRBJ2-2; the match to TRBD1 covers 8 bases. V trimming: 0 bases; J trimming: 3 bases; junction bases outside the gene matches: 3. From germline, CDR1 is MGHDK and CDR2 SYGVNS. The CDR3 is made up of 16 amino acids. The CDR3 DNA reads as TGTGCCAGCAGTGAATATTCGGACAGGGACACCGGGGAGCTGTTTTTT. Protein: CASSEYSDRDTGELFF. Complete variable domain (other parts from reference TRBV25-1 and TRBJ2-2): EADIYQTPRYLVIGTGKKITLECSQTMGHDKMYWYQQDPGMELHLIHYSYGVNSTEKGDLSSESTVSRIRTEHFPLTLESARPSHTSQYLCASSEYSDRDTGELFFGEGSRLTVL.

DNA of the CDR3: TGTGCCAGCAGCCTCATATCAGGGTCCTTAGCCTACAATGAGCAGTTCTTC. Protein sequence: CASSLISGSLAYNEQFF. This chain connects TRBV5-5 to TRBJ2-1; D is possibly TRBD1 (5 bases). CDR3 length: 17 residues. Germline V gene sequence: CDR1 SGHKS, CDR2 YYEKEE (reference sequence). V shed 4 bases and J shed 2 bases, with 19 bases lying between them.

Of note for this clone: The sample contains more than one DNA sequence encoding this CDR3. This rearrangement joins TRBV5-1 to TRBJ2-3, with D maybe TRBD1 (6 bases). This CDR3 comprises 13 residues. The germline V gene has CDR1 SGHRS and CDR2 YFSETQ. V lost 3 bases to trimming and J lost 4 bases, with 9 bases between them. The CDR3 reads CASSSEGADTQYF. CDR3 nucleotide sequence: TGCGCCAGCAGCTCCGAGGGGGCAGATACGCAGTATTTT.

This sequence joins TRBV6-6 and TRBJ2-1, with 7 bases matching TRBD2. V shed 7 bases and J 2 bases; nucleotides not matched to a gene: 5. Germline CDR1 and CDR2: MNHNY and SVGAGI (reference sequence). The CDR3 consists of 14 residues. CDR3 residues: CASTREDPYNEQFF. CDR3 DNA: TGTGCCAGCACCCGGGAGGACCCCTACAATGAGCAGTTCTTC.

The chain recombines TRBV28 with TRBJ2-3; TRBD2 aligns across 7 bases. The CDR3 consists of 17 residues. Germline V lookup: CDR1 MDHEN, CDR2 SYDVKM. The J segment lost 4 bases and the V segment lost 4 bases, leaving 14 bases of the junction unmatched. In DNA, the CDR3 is TGTGCCAGCAGTTCCCGTGGGGGGAGCGGGATCCCAGATACGCAGTATTTT. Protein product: CASSSRGGSGIPDTQYF. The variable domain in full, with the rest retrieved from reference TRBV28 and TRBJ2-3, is DVKVTQSSRYLVKRTGEKVFLECVQDMDHENMFWYRQDPGLGLRLIYFSYDVKMKEKGDIPEGYSVSREKKERFSLILESASTNQTSMYLCASSSRGGSGIPDTQYFGPGTRLTVL.

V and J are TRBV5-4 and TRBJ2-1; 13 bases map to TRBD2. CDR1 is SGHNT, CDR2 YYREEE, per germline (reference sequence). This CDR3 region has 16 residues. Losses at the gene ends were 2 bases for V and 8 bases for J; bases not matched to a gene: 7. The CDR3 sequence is CASSLLAGGPSYEQFF. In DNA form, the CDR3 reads TGTGCCAGCAGCTTACTAGCGGGGGGGCCATCCTATGAGCAGTTCTTC.

The DNA for the CDR3 is TGTGCCAGCAGCTTAGACAGGCAAGAGACCCAGTACTTC. Translation gives CASSLDRQETQYF. This chain links TRBV7-8 with TRBJ2-5; D may be TRBD1 (5 bases). This CDR3 has 13 amino acids. Germline V gene lookup returns CDR1 SGHVS and CDR2 FQNEAQ. Trimming cost V 1 base and J 2 bases, with 5 bases left between them.

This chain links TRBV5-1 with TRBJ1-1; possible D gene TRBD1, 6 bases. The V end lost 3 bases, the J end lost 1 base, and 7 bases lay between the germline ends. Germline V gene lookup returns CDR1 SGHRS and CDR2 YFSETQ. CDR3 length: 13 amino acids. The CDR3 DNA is TGCGCCAGCAGCTCCAGGGGGAACACTGAAGCTTTCTTT. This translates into CASSSRGNTEAFF.